This is a list of T cell receptor beta chains from one sample in a study of shared clonotypes between healthy human individuals. Produced via immunoSEQ multiplex PCR; TCRdb's table is partial and in-frame only. The data show approximately 1,500,000 clones, 95% to 99% seen once. Material: naive CD4+ T cells sorted from blood. The receptors were sampled from a man younger than 40 in good health. CDR3s include the opening cysteine and the closing phenylalanine or tryptophan. The order of the fields is clone size, V gene, D gene, J gene, CDR3 protein, CDR3 DNA. D genes are given only for firm matches. Size is omitted from some rows. Given values are once, few, many or a class for expanded clones.

NA	TRBV5-1	NA	TRBJ1-1	CASSPGGMRVNTEAFF	TGCGCCAGCAGTCCCGGCGGGATGAGGGTGAACACTGAAGCTTTCTTT
NA	TRBV5-1	NA	TRBJ2-5	CASTVRTAGQETQYF	TGCGCCAGCACGGTTCGGACGGCGGGTCAAGAGACCCAGTACTTC
NA	TRBV6-1	NA	TRBJ2-7	CATSGSASSYEQYF	TGTGCCACCTCGGGTAGCGCGAGCTCCTACGAGCAGTACTTC
NA	TRBV27	NA	TRBJ2-3	CASSLRLVPGVRDTQYF	TGTGCCAGCAGTTTACGACTCGTCCCAGGCGTGCGGGATACGCAGTATTTT
NA	TRBV5-1	NA	TRBJ2-5	CASFGPPGAQYF	TGCGCCAGCTTCGGACCCCCAGGGGCCCAGTACTTC
NA	TRBV28	TRBD1	TRBJ2-1	CASSLWSGQAQTNEQFF	TGTGCCAGCAGTTTATGGTCTGGACAGGCCCAGACGAATGAGCAGTTCTTC
NA	TRBV7-9	NA	TRBJ1-2	CASSLYRENYGYTF	TGTGCCAGCAGCTTATACAGGGAGAACTATGGCTACACCTTC
NA	TRBV9	TRBD1	TRBJ2-3	CASSIGTGGTDTQYF	TGTGCCAGCAGCATAGGGACAGGGGGGACAGATACGCAGTATTTT
once	TRBV29-1	NA	TRBJ1-5	CSVAPGGNQPQHF	TGCAGCGTAGCCCCCGGGGGCAATCAGCCCCAGCATTTT
NA	TRBV5-4	NA	TRBJ1-5	CASSLAGNQPQHF	TGTGCCAGCAGCTTGGCGGGGAATCAGCCCCAGCATTTT
NA	TRBV14	TRBD2	TRBJ2-7	CASSHRAGGREQYF	TGTGCCAGCAGCCACCGAGCGGGAGGTAGGGAGCAGTACTTC
NA	TRBV28	NA	TRBJ2-1	CASSLPRSSGDSYNEQFF	TGTGCCAGCAGTTTACCCCGGTCGTCGGGAGACTCCTACAATGAGCAGTTCTTC